These T cell receptor beta chains were read from a single sample in a study of long-term antiretroviral therapy in people with HIV. This table comes from immunoSEQ multiplex PCR, and its TCRdb copy is limited to in-frame clones, with some not included. The profile shows approximately 47,000 clones, around 80% of them singletons. The source material was unsorted PBMCs, sampled 0.8 years after starting antiretroviral therapy. These receptors were obtained from a woman aged 18-35 years with HIV. Each CDR3 is given with its conserved first and last residue. The D gene is left open where the match is weak. Where a row states a size, it is once, few, many or the class of an expanded clone; other rows omit it.

D gene	clone size	V gene	J gene	CDR3 DNA	CDR3 protein
-	once	TRBV7-8	TRBJ1-2	TGTGCCAGCAGCTTAGGGGCAGGGGATCCTGGCTACACCTTC	CASSLGAGDPGYTF
TRBD2	once	TRBV5-6	TRBJ2-1	TGTGCCAGCAGCTCCTATAGCGGGAGATCCTACAATGAGCAGTTCTTC	CASSSYSGRSYNEQFF
-	few	TRBV5-1	TRBJ1-1	TGCGCCAGCAGCTTGGACGGCCCTAACACTGAAGCTTTCTTT	CASSLDGPNTEAFF
TRBD1	-	TRBV2	TRBJ2-7	TGTGCCAGCGCAACCGCAGGGGGCGGTGTGGATATCTACGAGCAGTACTTC	CASATAGGGVDIYEQYF
-	-	TRBV28	TRBJ1-3	TGTGCCAGCAGTCTGGTTGGGTCTGGAAACACCATATATTTT	CASSLVGSGNTIYF
TRBD2	-	TRBV7-8	TRBJ2-3	TGTGCCAGCTTGGGACTAGCGGGAGGAGGGGATACGCAGTATTTT	CASLGLAGGGDTQYF
-	-	TRBV14	TRBJ2-7	TGTGCCAGCAGCCAAGAAATAGGCCTGTACGAGCAGTACTTC	CASSQEIGLYEQYF
TRBD1	-	TRBV6-5	TRBJ2-7	TGTGCCAGCAGTTGGGACAGGGGGTCCTACGAGCAGTACTTC	CASSWDRGSYEQYF
-	-	TRBV5-1	TRBJ1-1	TGCGCCAGCAGCTTTGTCAGGGCGAACACTGAAGCTTTCTTT	CASSFVRANTEAFF
-	-	TRBV28	TRBJ1-5	TGTGCCAGCAGTTTGGCGGTCCCCGGAGAGCCCCAGCATTTT	CASSLAVPGEPQHF
-	-	TRBV9	TRBJ2-2	TGTGCCAGCAGCGTAGCTACGCCCACCGGGGAGCTGTTTTTT	CASSVATPTGELFF
-	-	TRBV4-1	TRBJ2-4	TGCGCCAGCAGCCATAAGGGGGTTCCATCAAGCATTCAGTACTTC	CASSHKGVPSSIQYF
-	-	TRBV27	TRBJ2-7	TGTGCCAGCAGTTTATCCGGGAGCCACGAGCAGTACTTC	CASSLSGSHEQYF
TRBD1	-	TRBV5-1	TRBJ2-7	TGCGCCAGCAGCCTGACAGGGGTCTACGAGCAGTACTTC	CASSLTGVYEQYF
TRBD1	once	TRBV6-5	TRBJ2-7	TGTGCCAGCAAAGGGACAGTCTCGGGGCACGAGCAGTACTTC	CASKGTVSGHEQYF
-	-	TRBV28	TRBJ2-7	TGTGCCAGCAGTTTAACCGGGTCAATCGGAAAAGAGGCCTACGAGCAGTACTTC	CASSLTGSIGKEAYEQYF
-	-	TRBV4-1	TRBJ2-5	TGCGCCAGCAGCCAAGCCCTTATAGAGACCCAGTACTTC	CASSQALIETQYF
-	-	TRBV4-3	TRBJ1-5	TGCGCCAGCAGCCAAGCATGGGTCGCCCCTAGCAATCAGCCCCAGCATTTT	CASSQAWVAPSNQPQHF
-	once	TRBV15	TRBJ2-7	TGTGCCACCAGCAGAGATAGGGCAGGGGCCTACGAGCAGTACTTC	CATSRDRAGAYEQYF
-	-	TRBV6-5	TRBJ1-2	TGTGCCAGCAGTTACTCCAACTTCCCAGGGAACTATGGCTACACCTTC	CASSYSNFPGNYGYTF
-	-	TRBV9	TRBJ2-3	TGTGCCAGCGGACTCGACCCTCAGACAGATACGCAGTATTTT	CASGLDPQTDTQYF
-	-	TRBV25-1	TRBJ1-1	TGTGCCAGCAGTCGGGGAAACACTGAAGCTTTCTTT	CASSRGNTEAFF
-	-	TRBV15	TRBJ1-5	TGTGCCACCAGCAGATTGGACCCAAATCAGCCCCAGCATTTT	CATSRLDPNQPQHF
-	-	TRBV15	TRBJ1-2	TGTGCCACCAGCAGCCGGTATGGCTACACCTTC	CATSSRYGYTF
-	few	TRBV27	TRBJ1-2	TGTGCCAGCAGTTTATCAGGTCAAGGAGGCCGTCGTAACTATGGCTACACCTTC	CASSLSGQGGRRNYGYTF
-	-	TRBV19	TRBJ1-1	TGTGCCAGTAGAGAGGGACGGGCGACGCTAATGAACACTGAAGCTTTCTTT	CASREGRATLMNTEAFF
-	-	TRBV19	TRBJ1-2	TGTGCCAGTAACTCTCGGGACGGCGACTATGGCTACACCTTC	CASNSRDGDYGYTF
-	-	TRBV7-9	TRBJ2-1	TGTGCCAGCAGCTTAAGTGAGAGCTCCTACAATGAGCAGTTCTTC	CASSLSESSYNEQFF